Included here is one T cell receptor beta chain sequence, with context. Its antigen is currently not known. No base qualities exist here, and no much larger clone lies one base off it. Sequencing took place on an Illumina HiSeq 1500. TCRdb took the public reads, trimmed them with fastp at Q25, ran MiXCR for clone calling and kept in-frame beta chains. Rows matching on CDR3 protein sequence are summarized as one entry with the most common DNA and genes. A total of some 170,000 distinct CDR3 sequences appear in this sample, 17% of them only once. Clones ranked in the top ten supply about 25% of the sample. The data stem from a study of T cell repertoires in cytomegalovirus infection (dated by TCRdb to between 2017 and 2020). Regarding the complete study: Donor HLA type was relevant to the analysis, because carriage of CMV infection together with the matching HLA type was indicated by public TCR beta signatures.

Study-wide conclusions, independent of this receptor: In both this cohort and an independent cohort of several hundred donors, the cumulative frequency of public TCR beta family members distinguished carriers of CMV infection plus the relevant HLA type. The ex vivo response was dominated by HLA-C-restricted CMV-specific TCR beta clonotypes, and the single most frequent clonotype in two of eight donors was supplied by these HLA-C-restricted clonotypes.

Compared with germline, V lacks 5 bases and J lacks 6 bases; bases without a gene match: 13. Based on the germline V gene, the CDR1 and CDR2 sequences are MDHEN and SYDVKM. Spanning cysteine to phenylalanine, the CDR3 consists of 15 amino acids. Just the 45-base CDR3 DNA is kept, in frame starting at base 1. Sequencing used CD8+ T cells from PBMCs. The receptor's source is a human donor in good health (CMV status not recorded). Some clones in this sample may be carry-over from other donors' samples. The chain joins TRBV28 to TRBJ2-7; a stretch of 7 junction bases matches TRBD1. The CDR3 protein is CASSPSDRALGEQYF. In nucleotides, the sequence is TGTGCCAGCAGTCCGTCAGACAGGGCCCTTGGCGAGCAGTACTTC.